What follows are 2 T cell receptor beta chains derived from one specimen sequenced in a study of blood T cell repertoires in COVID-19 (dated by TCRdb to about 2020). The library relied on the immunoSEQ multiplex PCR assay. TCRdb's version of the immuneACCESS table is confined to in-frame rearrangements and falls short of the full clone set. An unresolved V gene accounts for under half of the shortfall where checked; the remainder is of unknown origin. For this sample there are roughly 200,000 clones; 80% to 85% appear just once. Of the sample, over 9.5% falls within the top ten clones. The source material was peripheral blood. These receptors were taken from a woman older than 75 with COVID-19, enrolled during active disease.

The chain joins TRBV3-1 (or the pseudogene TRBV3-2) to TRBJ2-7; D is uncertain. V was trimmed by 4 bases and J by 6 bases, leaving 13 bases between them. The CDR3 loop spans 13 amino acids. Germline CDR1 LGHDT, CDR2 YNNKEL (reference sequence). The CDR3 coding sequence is TGTGCCAGCAGCCGAAACCCAGTTCTCGAGCAGTACTTC. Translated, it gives CASSRNPVLEQYF.

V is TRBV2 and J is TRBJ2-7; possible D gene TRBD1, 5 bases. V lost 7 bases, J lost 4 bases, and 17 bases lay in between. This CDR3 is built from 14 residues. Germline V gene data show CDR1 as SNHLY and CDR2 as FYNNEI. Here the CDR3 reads CASTQGARAYEQYF. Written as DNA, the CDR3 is TGTGCCAGCACCCAAGGGGCCAGGGCGTACGAGCAGTACTTC.